This record covers a single T cell receptor (beta chain). Its target antigen remains unknown. No quality values exist for individual bases; no much larger clone is one base distant. This entry comes from a study of blood T cell repertoires in COVID-19 (dated by TCRdb to 2020 to 2022). Turning to the overall study: Samples covering the acute and convalescent phases of COVID-19 were provided by collaborators in the United States, Italy and Spain. The material from the prospective study consisted of cDNA or gDNA derived from T cells, B-cell-depleted T cells, or PBMCs. The dataset comprised deeply sampled blood TCRbeta repertoires from subjects exposed to, actively infected with, or recovered from COVID-19. The repertoires were made available in a free public database intended to serve as a resource for research on the immune response to SARS-CoV-2. The samples were drawn from the first 160 participants of the ongoing ImmuneRACE study and from 950 to 1,500 subjects provided by 6 global collaborators. Sample metadata almost always included a de-identified subject ID, COVID-19 status, age in years and sex. HLA class I and class II types, where available, came from metadata supplied by the sample provider rather than from assay-based typing. What the authors observed across the whole study: The quantity of clinical and demographic metadata differed by source and by participant and was supplied without curation.

Participants in the prospective study were enrolled through a virtual design, were aged roughly 18 to 100 years, and lived in roughly 24 United States geographic areas. Cohort assignment in the prospective study relied on participant-reported clinical history from a screening survey and a study questionnaire. Recovered participants in ImmuneRACE Cohort 3 were defined by two consecutive negative NP/OP PCR tests, clearance by a healthcare professional, or resolution of symptoms. In the prospective study, whole blood, serum and a nasopharyngeal or oropharyngeal swab were collected from each participant by mobile phlebotomists. Additional blood draws and questionnaires over an approximately two-month period could optionally be provided by prospective study participants. Before DNA extraction, prospective study blood samples were shipped either frozen or at room temperature. The immunoSEQ Assay, a bias-controlled multiplex PCR, was used to amplify TCRbeta CDR3 regions from genomic DNA. On the authors' methods: Within the assay, amplification of reference gene primers was used to estimate how many nucleated cells each sample contained. Sequence reads were collapsed and filtered to measure the absolute abundance of every unique TCRbeta CDR3 rearrangement. Productive Simpson clonality was computed per sample as the square root of Simpson's diversity index over productive rearrangements. TCRdb retrieved this table from immuneACCESS and kept in-frame rearrangements only. Not all clones are present; in checked studies, unresolved V genes account for under half, and no reason is known for the remainder. From that table come the V and J calls and clone size; the DNA was used to work out D and trimming. The sample data list around 290,000 clones, and around 86% of these were observed just once. Of the sample, 2.6% is held by the ten largest clones.

For CDR1 and CDR2, the germline V gene lists SGHVS and FQNEAQ. Taken from cysteine to phenylalanine, the CDR3 has 14 residues. The kept DNA is CDR3 alone, 42 bases in frame from the first base. V was cut back by 6 bases and J by 6 bases, leaving a gap of 17 bases between them. This receptor was taken from a woman between 18 and 29 years old who had recovered from COVID-19. The sequence links TRBV7-8 to TRBJ2-5; the D region possibly corresponds to TRBD2 (7 bases align). Input material: PBMCs or T cells enriched from blood (not recorded which). The DNA sequence is TGTGCCAGCAGTCGGGGGGCAGTTGGACAGACCCAGTACTTC. It specifies CASSRGAVGQTQYF.